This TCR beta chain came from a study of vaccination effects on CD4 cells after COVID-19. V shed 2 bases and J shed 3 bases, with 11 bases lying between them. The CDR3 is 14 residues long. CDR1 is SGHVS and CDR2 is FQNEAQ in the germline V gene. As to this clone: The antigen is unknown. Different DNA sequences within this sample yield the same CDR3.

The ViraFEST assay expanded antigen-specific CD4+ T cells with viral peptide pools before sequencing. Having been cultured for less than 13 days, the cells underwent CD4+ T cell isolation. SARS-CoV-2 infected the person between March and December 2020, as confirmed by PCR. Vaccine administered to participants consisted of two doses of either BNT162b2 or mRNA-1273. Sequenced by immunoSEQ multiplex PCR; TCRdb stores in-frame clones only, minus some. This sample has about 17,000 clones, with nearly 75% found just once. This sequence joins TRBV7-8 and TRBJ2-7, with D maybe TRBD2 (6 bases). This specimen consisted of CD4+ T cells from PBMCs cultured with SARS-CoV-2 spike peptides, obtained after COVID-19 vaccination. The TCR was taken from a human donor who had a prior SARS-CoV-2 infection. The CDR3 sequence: CASSLSAGYYEQYF. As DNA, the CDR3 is TGTGCCAGCAGCTTATCGGCGGGGTACTACGAGCAGTACTTC.